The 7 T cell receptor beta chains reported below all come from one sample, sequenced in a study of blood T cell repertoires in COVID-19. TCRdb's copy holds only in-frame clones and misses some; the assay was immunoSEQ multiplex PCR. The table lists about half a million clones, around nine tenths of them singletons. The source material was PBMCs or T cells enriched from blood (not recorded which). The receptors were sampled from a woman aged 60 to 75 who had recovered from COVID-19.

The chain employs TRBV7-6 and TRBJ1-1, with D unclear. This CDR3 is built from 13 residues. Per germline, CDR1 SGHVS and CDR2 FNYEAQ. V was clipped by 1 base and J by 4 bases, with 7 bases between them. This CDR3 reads CASSLGSGTEAFF. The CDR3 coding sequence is TGTGCCAGCAGCTTAGGCAGCGGCACTGAAGCTTTCTTT.

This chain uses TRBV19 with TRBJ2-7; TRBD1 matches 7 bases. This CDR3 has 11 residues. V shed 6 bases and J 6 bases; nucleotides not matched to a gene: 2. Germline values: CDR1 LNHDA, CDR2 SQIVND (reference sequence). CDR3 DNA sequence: TGTGCCAGTAGCCGGGACAGCGAGCAGTACTTC. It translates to CASSRDSEQYF.

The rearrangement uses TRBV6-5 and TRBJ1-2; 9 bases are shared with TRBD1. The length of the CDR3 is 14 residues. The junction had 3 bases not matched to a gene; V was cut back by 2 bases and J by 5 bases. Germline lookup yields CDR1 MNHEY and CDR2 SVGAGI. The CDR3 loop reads CASSYVGQGYGYTF. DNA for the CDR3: TGTGCCAGCAGTTACGTTGGACAGGGGTATGGCTACACCTTC.

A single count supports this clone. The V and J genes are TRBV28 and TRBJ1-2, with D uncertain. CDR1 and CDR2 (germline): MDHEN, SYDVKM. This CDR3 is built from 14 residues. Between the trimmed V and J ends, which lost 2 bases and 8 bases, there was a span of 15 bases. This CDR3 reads CASSLNGGRGGYTF. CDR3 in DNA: TGTGCCAGCAGTTTAAATGGAGGGAGAGGGGGCTACACCTTC.

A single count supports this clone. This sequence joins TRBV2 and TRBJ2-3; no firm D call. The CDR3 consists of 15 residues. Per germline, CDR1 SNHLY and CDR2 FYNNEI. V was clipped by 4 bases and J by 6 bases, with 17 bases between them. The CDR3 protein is CASSGETTHYDTQYF. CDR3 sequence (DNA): TGTGCCAGCAGTGGAGAGACAACCCATTACGATACGCAGTATTTT.

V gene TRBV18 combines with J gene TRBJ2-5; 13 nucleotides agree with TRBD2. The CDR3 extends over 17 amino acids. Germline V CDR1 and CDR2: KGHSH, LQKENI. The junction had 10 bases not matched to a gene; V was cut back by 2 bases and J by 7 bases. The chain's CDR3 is CASSPWTSGGLLATQYF. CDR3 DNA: TGTGCCAGCTCACCATGGACTAGCGGGGGACTTCTCGCGACCCAGTACTTC.

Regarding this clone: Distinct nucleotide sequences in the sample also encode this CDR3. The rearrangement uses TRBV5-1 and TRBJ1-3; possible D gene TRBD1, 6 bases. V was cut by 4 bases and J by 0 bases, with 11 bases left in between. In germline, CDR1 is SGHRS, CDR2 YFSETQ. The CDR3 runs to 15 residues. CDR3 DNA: TGCGCCAGCAGCCTGCAGGGGACCTCTGGAAACACCATATATTTT. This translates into CASSLQGTSGNTIYF. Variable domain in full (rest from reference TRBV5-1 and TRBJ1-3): KAGVTQTPRYLIKTRGQQVTLSCSPISGHRSVSWYQQTPGQGLQFLFEYFSETQRNKGNFPGRFSGRQFSNSRSEMNVSTLELGDSALYLCASSLQGTSGNTIYFGEGSWLTVV.